The sequence of this TCR beta chain was determined in a study of tumour-infiltrating T cells in Burkitt lymphoma. In the study overall: Overall and progression-free survival were predicted by productive clonality.

The method was immunoSEQ multiplex PCR; TCRdb's version includes in-frame clones alone and lacks a portion of them. This sample carries approximately 5,500 clones, about 16% of them seen once, and the ten largest clones take roughly an eighth. This clone was seen only a few times. Germline CDR1 is MDHEN and CDR2 is SYDVKM. The CDR3 is 17 residues long. The V segment lost 6 bases and the J segment 0 bases; nucleotides outside the gene matches: 9. The sequence came from a human donor with diffuse large B-cell lymphoma. The source material was tumor tissue. The chain uses TRBV28 and TRBJ1-1, with 11 positions matching TRBD1. Here the CDR3 reads CASSLDRGRWMNTEAFF. CDR3 bases: TGTGCCAGCAGCCTGGACAGGGGGCGGTGGATGAACACTGAAGCTTTCTTT.